This T cell receptor (beta chain) came from a study of Ad26.COV2.S vaccination and SARS-CoV-2 variants. The study's findings and limits: Vaccine recipients surpassed placebo recipients in spike-specific TCR breadth. A substantial breadth of spike-specific CD8+ and CD4+ T cell responses after vaccination has been reported.

The CDR3 has 16 amino acids. V was clipped by 5 bases and J by 0 bases, with 11 bases between them. CDR1 SGHTA and CDR2 FQGTGA come from the germline V gene. This clone was observed once. What it binds is unknown. Produced via immunoSEQ multiplex PCR; TCRdb's table is partial and in-frame only. Of about 180,000 clones listed, around 90% are singletons. This chain links TRBV7-3 with TRBJ2-6; no reliable D call. This sequence was found in a human donor who had recovered from COVID-19. The sequenced sample was peripheral blood, obtained after recovery from COVID-19. For the CDR3, the DNA is TGTGCCAGCAGCCGAATGGGGTCCTCTGGGGCCAACGTCCTGACTTTC. It yields the protein CASSRMGSSGANVLTF.